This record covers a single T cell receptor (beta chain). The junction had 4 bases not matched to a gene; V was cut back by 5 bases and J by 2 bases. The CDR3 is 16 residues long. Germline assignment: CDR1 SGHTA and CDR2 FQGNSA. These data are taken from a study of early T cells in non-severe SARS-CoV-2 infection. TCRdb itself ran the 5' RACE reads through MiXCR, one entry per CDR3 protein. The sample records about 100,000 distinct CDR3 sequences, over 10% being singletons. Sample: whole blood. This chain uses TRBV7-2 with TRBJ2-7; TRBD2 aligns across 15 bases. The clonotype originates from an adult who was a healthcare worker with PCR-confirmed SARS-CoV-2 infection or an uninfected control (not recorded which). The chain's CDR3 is CASSPGLAGGTYEQYF. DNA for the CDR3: TGTGCCAGCAGCCCGGGACTAGCGGGGGGTACCTACGAGCAGTACTTC. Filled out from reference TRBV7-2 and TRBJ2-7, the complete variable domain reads GAGVSQSPSNKVTEKGKDVELRCDPISGHTALYWYRQSLGQGLEFLIYFQGNSAPDKSGLPSDRFSAERTGGSVSTLTIQRTQQEDSAVYLCASSPGLAGGTYEQYFGPGTRLTVT.